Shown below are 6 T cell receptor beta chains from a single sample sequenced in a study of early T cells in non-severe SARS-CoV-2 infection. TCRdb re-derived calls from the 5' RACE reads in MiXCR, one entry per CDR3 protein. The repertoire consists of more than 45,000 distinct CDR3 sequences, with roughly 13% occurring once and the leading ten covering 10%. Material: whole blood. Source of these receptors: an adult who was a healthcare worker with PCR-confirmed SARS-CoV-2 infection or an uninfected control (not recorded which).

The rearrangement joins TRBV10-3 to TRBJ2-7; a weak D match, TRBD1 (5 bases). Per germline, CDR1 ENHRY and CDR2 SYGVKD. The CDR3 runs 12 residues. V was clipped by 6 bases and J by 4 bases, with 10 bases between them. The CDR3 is CAISADTYEQYF. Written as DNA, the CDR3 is TGTGCCATCAGCGCGGACACTTACGAGCAGTACTTC.

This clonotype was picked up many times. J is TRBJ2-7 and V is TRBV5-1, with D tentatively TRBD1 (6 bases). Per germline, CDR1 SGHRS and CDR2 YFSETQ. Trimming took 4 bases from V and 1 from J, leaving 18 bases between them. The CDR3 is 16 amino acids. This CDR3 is CASSQDRGTLSYEQYF. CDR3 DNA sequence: TGCGCCAGCAGCCAGGACAGAGGGACCCTATCCTACGAGCAGTACTTC. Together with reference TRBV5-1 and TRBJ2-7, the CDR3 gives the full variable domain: KAGVTQTPRYLIKTRGQQVTLSCSPISGHRSVSWYQQTPGQGLQFLFEYFSETQRNKGNFPGRFSGRQFSNSRSEMNVSTLELGDSALYLCASSQDRGTLSYEQYFGPGTRLTVT.

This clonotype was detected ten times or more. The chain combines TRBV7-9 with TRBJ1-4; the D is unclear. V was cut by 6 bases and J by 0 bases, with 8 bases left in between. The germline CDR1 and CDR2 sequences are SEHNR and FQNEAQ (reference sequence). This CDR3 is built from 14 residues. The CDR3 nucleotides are TGTGCCAGCAGTACAACAGCAACTAATGAAAAACTGTTTTTT. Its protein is CASSTTATNEKLFF.

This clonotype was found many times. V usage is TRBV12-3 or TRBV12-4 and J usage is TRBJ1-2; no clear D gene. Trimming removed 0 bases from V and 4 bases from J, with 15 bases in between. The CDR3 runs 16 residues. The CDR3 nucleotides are TGTGCCAGCAGTTTAGCGAACCGGAACCTTGGCTATGGCTACACCTTC. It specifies CASSLANRNLGYGYTF.

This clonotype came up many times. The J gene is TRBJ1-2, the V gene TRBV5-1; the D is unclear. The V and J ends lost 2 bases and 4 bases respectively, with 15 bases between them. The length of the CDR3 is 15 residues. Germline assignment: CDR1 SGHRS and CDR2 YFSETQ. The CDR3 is CASSFGENDGYGYTF. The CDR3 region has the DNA TGCGCCAGCAGCTTTGGGGAAAACGACGGCTATGGCTACACCTTC.

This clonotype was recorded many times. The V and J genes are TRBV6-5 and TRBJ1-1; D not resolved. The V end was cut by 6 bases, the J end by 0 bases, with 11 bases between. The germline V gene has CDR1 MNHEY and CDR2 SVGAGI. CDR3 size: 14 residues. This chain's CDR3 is CASRVSSMNTEAFF. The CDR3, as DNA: TGTGCCAGCAGAGTAAGCTCTATGAACACTGAAGCTTTCTTT.